This T cell receptor beta chain was sequenced during a study of beta chain features in type 1 diabetes. V lost 0 bases, J lost 2 bases, and 9 bases lay in between. The CDR3 length is 15 residues. Germline CDR1 reads LGHNA; CDR2 reads YSLEER. TCRB transcripts that were expressed got sequenced, as all of the isolated RNA had been reverse transcribed. Profiled with immunoSEQ multiplex PCR; TCRdb holds only in-frame clones, not every one. This sample has around 160,000 clones, with 40% to 55% found just once. Material for sequencing was Tregs from blood. The chain combines TRBV4-3 with TRBJ2-3, with unresolved D. The sequence was obtained from a young man in good health. Written as DNA, the CDR3 is TGCGCCAGCAGCCAAGAATTACGGTCCACAGATACGCAGTATTTT. Amino acid sequence: CASSQELRSTDTQYF.